One sample yielded the 21 T cell receptor beta chains listed below, sequenced in a study of cytomegalovirus exposure and HLA in healthy donors. Researchers ran the PCR with 60 Vbeta and 13 Jbeta primers. Here immunoSEQ multiplex PCR was the method, and the copy in TCRdb shows in-frame clones only, minus some. The sample data list 110,000 to 150,000 clones. Material for sequencing was PBMCs. The receptors were sampled from a man aged 35 to 55 in good health and CMV-seronegative.

The chain joins TRBV4-2 to TRBJ1-3, with TRBD1 matching over 7 bases. Unmatched junction bases numbered 9, after V lost 1 base and J lost 0 bases. CDR3 length: 18 residues. Germline CDR1 LGHNA, CDR2 YNFKEQ. The CDR3 region is CASSQVDTGVRSGNTIYF. Written as DNA, the CDR3 is TGTGCCAGCAGCCAAGTAGATACAGGGGTCCGCTCTGGAAACACCATATATTTT.

The chain carries TRBV28 and TRBJ2-7; D is possibly TRBD1 (6 bases). The ends were cut back, 7 bases at V and 0 bases at J, with 16 bases in the middle. The CDR3 is made up of 15 amino acids. Germline CDR1 and CDR2: MDHEN and SYDVKM. CDR3 nucleotides: TGTGCCAGCACCCCGGGCAGGGGAAGCTCCTACGAGCAGTACTTC. This encodes CASTPGRGSSYEQYF. Variable domain in full (rest from reference TRBV28 and TRBJ2-7): DVKVTQSSRYLVKRTGEKVFLECVQDMDHENMFWYRQDPGLGLRLIYFSYDVKMKEKGDIPEGYSVSREKKERFSLILESASTNQTSMYLCASTPGRGSSYEQYFGPGTRLTVT.

The chain employs TRBV15 and TRBJ2-7; 7 nucleotides line up with TRBD1. This CDR3 comprises 14 residues. CDR1 is LNHNV and CDR2 is YYDKDF in the germline V gene (reference sequence). V shed 5 bases and J 5 bases; nucleotides not matched to a gene: 9. The CDR3 spells CATSSRTGSHEQYF. In DNA, the CDR3 is TGTGCCACCAGCTCGCGGACAGGTTCCCACGAGCAGTACTTC. Together with reference TRBV15 and TRBJ2-7, the CDR3 gives the full variable domain: DAMVIQNPRYQVTQFGKPVTLSCSQTLNHNVMYWYQQKSSQAPKLLFHYYDKDFNNEADTPDNFQSRRPNTSFCFLDIRSPGLGDTAMYLCATSSRTGSHEQYFGPGTRLTVT.

The CDR3 DNA sequence: TGTGCCAGCAGTGAACAGGGTGTTAAGCCCCAGCATTTT. Residues: CASSEQGVKPQHF. The V and J genes are TRBV25-1 and TRBJ1-5; D possibly corresponds to TRBD1 (5 bases). Germline-derived CDR1 and CDR2 are MGHDK and SYGVNS. The V gene lost 2 bases and the J gene lost 8 bases, with 10 bases spanning the gap. The CDR3 loop spans 13 amino acids.

V and J are TRBV29-1 and TRBJ2-3, with a weak D call TRBD1 (6 bases). The CDR3 runs 11 residues. The V and J ends lost 3 bases and 5 bases respectively, with 6 bases between them. The germline V gene encodes CDR1 SQVTM and CDR2 ANQGSEA. Here the CDR3 reads CSVDRGDTQYF. As DNA, the CDR3 is TGCAGCGTTGACAGGGGAGATACGCAGTATTTT.

The rearrangement links TRBV2 to TRBJ2-2, with a tentative D call TRBD2 (6 bases). CDR3 length: 14 amino acids. Per germline, CDR1 SNHLY and CDR2 FYNNEI. Deletions cut 4 bases from V and 6 bases from J, with 12 bases between. In DNA, the CDR3 is TGTGCCAGCAGTGGGGTGGAGCGGGCCGGGGAGCTGTTTTTT. Translated, it gives CASSGVERAGELFF.

The V gene is TRBV7-3, the J gene TRBJ1-1, with TRBD1 identical over 7 bases. This CDR3 comprises 13 residues. Looked up from germline, CDR1 is SGHTA and CDR2 is FQGTGA. J lost 3 bases, V lost 3 bases, and 1 base had no gene match. CDR3: CASSFDRDTEAFF. In DNA form, the CDR3 reads TGTGCCAGCAGCTTTGACAGGGACACTGAAGCTTTCTTT.

The chain carries TRBV5-1 and TRBJ1-2; 7 bases match TRBD1. After removal of 2 bases from V and 4 bases from J, the junction contained 5 bases not matched to a gene. This CDR3 has 14 residues. The germline V gene has CDR1 SGHRS and CDR2 YFSETQ. CDR3 loop: CASSLSGGTYGYTF. The CDR3 DNA is TGCGCCAGCAGCTTATCAGGGGGTACCTATGGCTACACCTTC.

The chain combines TRBV27 with TRBJ1-6; D remains unclear. Germline lookup yields CDR1 MNHEY and CDR2 SMNVEV (reference sequence). Trimming removed 9 bases at V and 0 bases at J, with 18 bases between. The CDR3 is made up of 17 amino acids. The CDR3 is CARSVSYTRSYNSPLHF. The DNA for the CDR3 is TGTGCCAGGTCCGTGTCGTACACCCGCTCCTATAATTCACCCCTCCACTTT.

This chain links TRBV10-1 with TRBJ1-1, with D hard to call. CDR1 WNHNN and CDR2 SYGVQD come from the germline V gene (reference sequence). This CDR3 has 12 residues. V dropped 8 bases and J dropped 4 bases, with 11 bases sitting between them. CDR3 residues: CASRRESTEAFF. The DNA for the CDR3 is TGCGCCAGCCGAAGAGAGAGCACTGAAGCTTTCTTT.

This sequence joins TRBV7-2 and TRBJ2-7, with D perhaps TRBD2 (7 bases). Germline V gene sequence: CDR1 SGHTA, CDR2 FQGNSA. CDR3 length: 15 amino acids. Between the trimmed V and J ends, which lost 3 bases and 3 bases, there was a span of 15 bases. CDR3 region: CASSLDRGAHYEQYF. The DNA of the CDR3 is TGTGCCAGCAGCTTGGACCGGGGGGCCCACTACGAGCAGTACTTC. The full variable domain, with the rest looked up from reference TRBV7-2 and TRBJ2-7, is GAGVSQSPSNKVTEKGKDVELRCDPISGHTALYWYRQSLGQGLEFLIYFQGNSAPDKSGLPSDRFSAERTGGSVSTLTIQRTQQEDSAVYLCASSLDRGAHYEQYFGPGTRLTVT.

This chain links TRBV7-2 with TRBJ2-3, with a weak D call TRBD2 (5 bases). Germline CDR1 SGHTA, CDR2 FQGNSA. V was clipped by 0 bases and J by 5 bases, with 15 bases between them. The CDR3 consists of 16 residues. The CDR3 nucleotides are TGTGCCAGCAGCTTAGCGGGAGCACCGGCGGGAGATACGCAGTATTTT. It encodes CASSLAGAPAGDTQYF.

The rearrangement uses TRBV6-1 and TRBJ1-2; 8 bases match TRBD1. CDR1 is MNHNS and CDR2 is SASEGT in the germline V gene. The CDR3 spans 13 residues. Germline trimming cut 7 bases from V and 2 bases from J; bases unmatched to any gene: 3. The CDR3 here is CASTRTGNYGYTF. CDR3 coding DNA: TGTGCCAGCACTCGGACAGGGAACTATGGCTACACCTTC.

The J gene is TRBJ2-5, the V gene TRBV14; D may be TRBD2 (7 bases). The ends were cut back, 6 bases at V and 0 bases at J, with 14 bases in the middle. The CDR3 runs 15 residues. Germline CDR1 SGHDN, CDR2 FVKESK. DNA for the CDR3: TGTGCCAGCAGTTCCCGGGGGGCCCACCAAGAGACCCAGTACTTC. Its translation: CASSSRGAHQETQYF.

The J gene is TRBJ2-7, the V gene TRBV28; 12 nucleotides align to TRBD2. Per the germline V gene, CDR1 is MDHEN and CDR2 is SYDVKM. The trim removed 6 bases at V and 4 bases at J, leaving 4 bases unmatched. The CDR3 extends over 14 amino acids. In nucleotides, the CDR3 is TGTGCCAGCAGCCGGACTAGCGGGGTTTACGAGCAGTACTTC. Protein sequence: CASSRTSGVYEQYF.

The V and J genes are TRBV7-3 and TRBJ2-1, with TRBD1 identical over 8 bases. The length of the CDR3 is 14 residues. Germline lookup yields CDR1 SGHTA and CDR2 FQGTGA. Losses at the gene ends were 2 bases for V and 6 bases for J; bases not matched to a gene: 3. CDR3 DNA sequence: TGTGCCAGCAGCTTATCGGACAGGGCCAATGAGCAGTTCTTC. This translates into CASSLSDRANEQFF.

This chain connects TRBV15 to TRBJ1-2, with 8 bases identical to TRBD1. The J segment lost 2 bases and the V segment lost 3 bases, leaving 2 bases of the junction unmatched. CDR3 length: 14 residues. Per the germline V gene, CDR1 is LNHNV and CDR2 is YYDKDF (reference sequence). CDR3 nucleotide sequence: TGTGCCACCAGCAGTGGGACAGGCAACTATGGCTACACCTTC. This translates into CATSSGTGNYGYTF. Complete variable domain (other parts from reference TRBV15 and TRBJ1-2): DAMVIQNPRYQVTQFGKPVTLSCSQTLNHNVMYWYQQKSSQAPKLLFHYYDKDFNNEADTPDNFQSRRPNTSFCFLDIRSPGLGDTAMYLCATSSGTGNYGYTFGSGTRLTVV.

V and J are TRBV6-1 and TRBJ1-5, with 8 nucleotides matching TRBD1. Losses at the gene ends were 7 bases for V and 3 bases for J; bases not matched to a gene: 2. Germline V gives CDR1 MNHNS, CDR2 SASEGT. This CDR3 is 13 amino acids long. The CDR3 spells CASKDRANQPQHF. The CDR3 region has the DNA TGTGCCAGCAAGGACAGGGCCAATCAGCCCCAGCATTTT.

The V call is TRBV20-1, the J call TRBJ2-1, with D possibly TRBD1 on 6 matching bases. Germline V CDR1 and CDR2: DFQATT, SNEGSKA (reference sequence). The CDR3 covers 11 residues. V lost 6 bases to trimming and J lost 9 bases, with 12 bases between them. The CDR3 DNA reads TGCAGTGCCCGGAGAGGGGGTGAGCAGTTCTTC. It translates to CSARRGGEQFF.

This sequence joins TRBV28 and TRBJ1-4; D gene uncertain. Trimming pared 6 bases from V and 7 bases from J, leaving 18 bases between. The germline V gene has CDR1 MDHEN and CDR2 SYDVKM. The CDR3 is made up of 15 amino acids. CDR3 sequence: CASRPGLAGGEKLFF. CDR3 DNA sequence: TGTGCCAGCAGGCCGGGGTTGGCCGGCGGTGAAAAACTGTTTTTT.

The rearrangement uses TRBV6-1 and TRBJ2-7; 7 bases line up with TRBD1. The CDR3 covers 14 residues. Per germline, CDR1 MNHNS and CDR2 SASEGT. The V segment lost 6 bases and the J segment 3 bases; nucleotides outside the gene matches: 8. The CDR3 sequence: CASSRQGSGYEQYF. CDR3 sequence (DNA): TGTGCCAGCAGCAGACAGGGTTCGGGCTACGAGCAGTACTTC.